This TCR beta chain was identified in a study of T cells in Graves' hyperthyroidism and ophthalmopathy. Overall study results and limits: Onset of ophthalmopathy came a median roughly 6.5 months after the model predicted it.

RNA transcripts provided the source from which TCR beta CDR3 regions were amplified. In the first-round RT-PCR of the TCR CDR3, the HTBI primer set was used. MiXCR, applied by TCRdb to the multiplex PCR reads, yields one record per CDR3 protein. This table has some 690,000 distinct CDR3 sequences, roughly 17% appearing once. Hyperthyroidism in the patients, aged 18 to 65, was newly diagnosed and under 2 months in duration. Comments on this clonotype: Its target is not known.

This CDR3 is built from 16 residues. The germline V gene has CDR1 SGHAT and CDR2 FQNNGV. V was pared by 1 base and J by 5 bases, with 15 bases between. This chain connects TRBV11-2 to TRBJ2-1; D might be TRBD2 (5 bases). Source material: blood. This TCR was sampled from a man between 45 and 60 years old with Graves' hyperthyroidism. CDR3 amino acids: CASSLGASRSHNEQFF. In DNA form, the CDR3 reads TGTGCCAGCAGCTTAGGGGCTAGCAGGTCCCACAATGAGCAGTTCTTC. The variable domain in full, completed from reference TRBV11-2 and TRBJ2-1, reads EAGVAQSPRYKIIEKRQSVAFWCNPISGHATLYWYQQILGQGPKLLIQFQNNGVVDDSQLPKDRFSAERLKGVDSTLKIQPAKLEDSAVYLCASSLGASRSHNEQFFGPGTRLTVL.